Listed here are 9 T cell receptor beta chains from one sample, sequenced in a study of cytomegalovirus exposure and HLA in healthy donors (dated by TCRdb to about 2017). Library generation was performed with the immunoSEQ multiplex PCR assay. For the multiplex PCR, a mixture combining 60 forward primers for TCR Vbeta segments and 13 reverse primers for TCR Jbeta segments was used. What TCRdb holds here is the immuneACCESS table cut down to in-frame rearrangements. Part of the clones is not present; checked against another copy, under half of the missing clones reflect an unresolved V gene, and the others are unexplained. Across this sample there are 120,000 or so clones, with 81% seen only once. The ten largest make up 4% of the sample. Sequences were obtained from PBMCs. The source is a man younger than 35 in good health and CMV-seropositive.

This chain joins TRBV2 and TRBJ2-1; 8 nucleotides align to TRBD1. The V gene end was trimmed by 6 bases and the J gene end by 8 bases; junction bases not matched to a gene: 3. The CDR3 runs 12 residues. Germline lookup yields CDR1 SNHLY and CDR2 FYNNEI. CDR3 sequence (DNA): TGTGCCAGCAGGGACAGGGTCGATGAGCAGTTCTTC. Protein: CASRDRVDEQFF.

The rearrangement uses TRBV4-3 and TRBJ2-2; D is possibly TRBD1 (6 bases). The ends were cut back, 1 base at V and 2 bases at J, with 14 bases in the middle. The CDR3 runs to 17 residues. CDR1 is LGHNA, CDR2 YSLEER, per germline. CDR3 protein: CASSQVTWTANTGELFF. CDR3 nucleotides: TGCGCCAGCAGCCAAGTGACGTGGACAGCCAACACCGGGGAGCTGTTTTTT.

The V and J genes are TRBV6-1 and TRBJ2-2, with D unclear. V was clipped by 4 bases and J by 1 base, with 7 bases between them. The CDR3 consists of 14 residues. Germline V gene lookup returns CDR1 MNHNS and CDR2 SASEGT. The CDR3 loop reads CASSAYQNTGELFF. Here the CDR3 DNA reads TGTGCCAGCAGTGCCTATCAGAACACCGGGGAGCTGTTTTTT.

The chain combines TRBV9 with TRBJ2-3; D perhaps matches TRBD2 (5 bases). Looked up from germline, CDR1 is SGDLS and CDR2 is YYNGEE. The CDR3 is 12 amino acids. The V and J ends lost 3 bases and 5 bases respectively, with 7 bases between them. CDR3 in DNA: TGTGCCAGCAGCGGGGAGAGAGATACGCAGTATTTT. Translating gives CASSGERDTQYF.

The chain is built from TRBV7-8 and TRBJ2-2, with D possibly TRBD2 on 5 matching bases. Trimming stripped 5 bases from V and 5 bases from J, with 24 bases between. CDR3 length: 18 amino acids. The germline V gene has CDR1 SGHVS and CDR2 FQNEAQ. This CDR3 is CASSQTPSRQAETGELFF. CDR3 bases: TGTGCCAGCAGCCAAACCCCTTCCCGCCAAGCGGAAACCGGGGAGCTGTTTTTT.

This clone has a single count. The chain employs TRBV30 and TRBJ1-2; 8 nucleotides line up with TRBD1. V shed 0 bases and J 5 bases; nucleotides not matched to a gene: 5. The CDR3 totals 14 residues. Germline V gene sequence: CDR1 GTSNPN, CDR2 SVGIG (reference sequence). CDR3 amino acids: CAWSVDRGVYGYTF. The CDR3 DNA follows: TGTGCCTGGAGTGTTGACAGGGGAGTATATGGCTACACCTTC.

The gene calls are TRBV7-2 and TRBJ2-1; possibly TRBD2 for D (7 bases). Germline CDR1 is SGHTA and CDR2 is FQGNSA. The V and J ends lost 2 bases and 10 bases respectively, with 12 bases between them. CDR3 length equals 13 residues. CDR3 nucleotides: TGTGCCAGCAGCTTAAGGGGGGGCGGAGAGCAGTTCTTC. As protein: CASSLRGGGEQFF.

This clone was seen a handful of times. The chain carries TRBV28 and TRBJ1-2; 8 bases are a match to TRBD1. The CDR3 has 13 residues. Germline V gene data show CDR1 as MDHEN and CDR2 as SYDVKM. Trimming at V came to 7 bases and at J to 8 bases, leaving 9 bases not matched to a gene. CDR3 region: CASTTNRGWGYTF. The CDR3 nucleotides read TGTGCCAGCACCACCAACAGGGGGTGGGGCTACACCTTC.

The chain couples TRBV27 to TRBJ1-2; the D is unclear. The CDR3 totals 12 residues. The germline CDR1 and CDR2 sequences are MNHEY and SMNVEV (reference sequence). The V and J ends lost 7 bases and 9 bases respectively, with 15 bases between them. The CDR3 loop is CASNRGRESYTF. CDR3 sequence (DNA): TGTGCCAGCAACCGGGGTCGGGAGAGCTACACCTTC.